This TCR beta chain was found in a study of identical twins. Using its own MiXCR run on the 5' RACE reads, TCRdb lists one record per CDR3 protein. The sample lists hundreds of thousands of distinct CDR3 sequences, approximately 9% occurring once. Study-level findings and limits: Out-of-frame sharing of TCR alpha in monozygotic twins was underestimated by models. Findings depended on cross-sectional statistics rather than tracking the same donors.

Among all donors, each was a healthy Caucasian. Regarding this clonotype: The antigen is undetermined.

Unmatched junction bases numbered 14, after V lost 7 bases and J lost 4 bases. Germline-derived CDR1 and CDR2 are MNHEY and SMNVEV (reference sequence). This CDR3 contains 17 residues. These sequences were also reported in another study, on yellow fever vaccine responses in identical twins. In that study: The authors reported partly convergent, partly personalized vaccine responses in identical twins.

V usage is TRBV27 and J usage is TRBJ2-2, with 8 nucleotides matching TRBD1. This TCR was recovered from a woman under 30 in good health. Material: PBMCs. CDR3 amino acids: CASTADRVVGSTGELFF. CDR3 DNA sequence: TGTGCCAGCACCGCGGACAGGGTGGTGGGTAGCACCGGGGAGCTGTTTTTT.